The 22 T cell receptor beta chains presented below share a single source sample, sequenced in a study of T cells in localized non-small cell lung cancer. Generated by immunoSEQ multiplex PCR, the TCRdb table keeps only in-frame clones and is missing some. The data show about 74,000 clones, roughly 83% seen once. The material sequenced was peripheral blood, taken before any cancer treatment. All receptors come from a female donor older than 55 with stage I lung adenocarcinoma.

The CDR3 nucleotides read TGTGCCAGCAGTGGCGGGACGCCACAAGAGACCCAGTACTTC. Amino acid sequence: CASSGGTPQETQYF. This chain uses TRBV27 with TRBJ2-5, with D possibly TRBD2 on 6 matching bases. Germline lookup yields CDR1 MNHEY and CDR2 SMNVEV (reference sequence). This CDR3 is 14 amino acids long. V was clipped by 5 bases and J by 2 bases, with 12 bases between them.

The chain links TRBV5-1 to TRBJ2-5, with 8 bases matching TRBD2. The V gene's germline CDR1 is SGHRS and CDR2 YFSETQ. The CDR3 is 15 amino acids. Trimming at V came to 0 bases and at J to 2 bases, leaving 3 bases not matched to a gene. CDR3 sequence: CASSLVAGLQETQYF. DNA for the CDR3: TGCGCCAGCAGCTTGGTAGCGGGGCTTCAAGAGACCCAGTACTTC.

On this clone: A junction boundary mismatches the germline segment, possibly from a read error. J is TRBJ2-3 and V is TRBV15; TRBD2 matches 8 bases. Germline V lookup: CDR1 LNHNV, CDR2 YYDKDF (reference sequence). The CDR3 sequence is 14 residues long. CDR3: CATSARTSRDTQYF. The CDR3 DNA sequence: TGTGCCACCAGCGCTCGGACTAGCAGAGATACGCAGTATTTT.

The chain carries TRBV6-1 and TRBJ2-1; 7 bases map to TRBD2. CDR1 MNHNS and CDR2 SASEGT come from the germline V gene. V gave up 6 bases and J gave up 10 bases; unmatched junction bases: 12. The CDR3 is made up of 14 amino acids. CDR3 loop: CASSSLGGNGEQFF. In DNA, the CDR3 is TGTGCCAGCAGCTCCCTGGGAGGGAACGGAGAGCAGTTCTTC.

This chain connects TRBV29-1 to TRBJ1-4; D unclear. This CDR3 spans 12 amino acids. Germline loops: CDR1 SQVTM, CDR2 ANQGSEA. V was clipped by 4 bases and J by 6 bases, with 9 bases between them. CDR3 in DNA: TGCAGCGTTGCCGGCCAGGATGAAAAACTGTTTTTT. This sequence encodes CSVAGQDEKLFF.

The chain combines TRBV23-1 with TRBJ1-1, with 7 positions matching TRBD1. TRBV23-1 belongs to the ORF category, with a function that is uncertain. With 5 bases clipped from V and 0 bases from J, the junction kept 12 bases outside the gene matches. The CDR3 is 17 residues long. This chain's CDR3 is CASSWTGPPTMNTEAFF. In nucleotides, the CDR3 is TGCGCCAGCAGTTGGACAGGACCCCCCACTATGAACACTGAAGCTTTCTTT.

This clone was seen just once. This chain joins TRBV25-1 and TRBJ2-7, with D perhaps TRBD2 (7 bases). Trimming removed 0 bases at V and 6 bases at J, with 12 bases between. The CDR3 consists of 14 residues. In germline, CDR1 is MGHDK, CDR2 SYGVNS. CDR3 loop: CASSEYRGAGEQYF. In DNA, the CDR3 is TGTGCCAGCAGTGAATATCGGGGGGCGGGCGAGCAGTACTTC.

The J gene is TRBJ1-2, the V gene TRBV7-9, with 7 bases identical to TRBD1. V was clipped by 1 base and J by 7 bases; unmatched bases: 6. Germline values: CDR1 SEHNR, CDR2 FQNEAQ (reference sequence). The CDR3 runs 14 residues. The CDR3 protein is CASSLGQGGGGYTF. For the CDR3, the DNA is TGTGCCAGCAGCTTAGGGCAGGGGGGCGGTGGCTACACCTTC.

The gene calls are TRBV19 and TRBJ2-7; possibly TRBD1 for D (5 bases). The CDR3 sequence is 14 residues long. Germline values: CDR1 LNHDA, CDR2 SQIVND (reference sequence). The V gene lost 2 bases and the J gene lost 5 bases, with 13 bases spanning the gap. This chain's CDR3 is CASSIWGRTDEQYF. The CDR3, as DNA: TGTGCCAGTAGTATATGGGGCAGGACGGACGAGCAGTACTTC.

This rearrangement joins TRBV5-1 to TRBJ1-4; D is ambiguous. Looked up from germline, CDR1 is SGHRS and CDR2 is YFSETQ. The CDR3 sequence is 15 residues long. Trimming took off 4 bases at V and 0 bases at J, with 10 bases between the two ends. CDR3 loop: CASSPGSATNEKLFF. The CDR3 DNA is TGCGCCAGCAGCCCCGGGAGTGCAACTAATGAAAAACTGTTTTTT.

The chain joins TRBV23-1 to TRBJ1-4; 7 nucleotides match TRBD1. Being an ORF, TRBV23-1 has a function that is uncertain. Trimming removed 5 bases from V and 14 bases from J; junction bases left unmatched: 20. The CDR3 extends over 16 amino acids. CDR3 nucleotides: TGCGCCAGCAGTGCCTCAGAGAGGGTCGCGACAGGGCCCCTGTTTTTT. Amino acid sequence: CASSASERVATGPLFF.

This chain links TRBV28 with TRBJ1-1, with D maybe TRBD1 (6 bases). The CDR3 length is 15 residues. V was trimmed by 3 bases and J by 1 base, leaving 12 bases between them. Germline CDR1 reads MDHEN; CDR2 reads SYDVKM. CDR3 protein: CASSFSRGGNTEAFF. Here the CDR3 DNA reads TGTGCCAGCAGTTTTAGCAGGGGAGGGAACACTGAAGCTTTCTTT.

In its sample, this clone was seen a few times. V usage is TRBV15 and J usage is TRBJ1-2; TRBD1 matches at 9 bases. The germline CDR1 and CDR2 sequences are LNHNV and YYDKDF (reference sequence). J was trimmed by 2 bases and V by 3 bases; bases with no gene match: 7. CDR3 length equals 16 residues. Here the CDR3 reads CATSRGDGQGNYGYTF. The CDR3 nucleotides are TGTGCCACCAGCAGGGGTGACGGACAGGGGAACTATGGCTACACCTTC.

CDR3 in amino acids: CASSRSGGNQPQHF. CDR3 sequence (DNA): TGTGCCAGCAGCCGAAGCGGTGGCAATCAGCCCCAGCATTTT. The chain couples TRBV9 to TRBJ1-5, with D unresolved. Germline loops: CDR1 SGDLS, CDR2 YYNGEE. V lost 4 bases and J 2 bases, leaving 10 bases between the germline ends. The CDR3 contains 14 residues. The complete variable domain, with remaining parts taken from reference TRBV9 and TRBJ1-5, reads DSGVTQTPKHLITATGQRVTLRCSPRSGDLSVYWYQQSLDQGLQFLIQYYNGEERAKGNILERFSAQQFPDLHSELNLSSLELGDSALYFCASSRSGGNQPQHFGDGTRLSIL.

The chain couples TRBV9 to TRBJ1-1; D not resolved. Trimming left V 5 bases short and J 0 bases short, with 8 bases between. Germline CDR1 SGDLS, CDR2 YYNGEE. The CDR3 sequence is 13 residues long. DNA for the CDR3: TGTGCCAGCAGAAGAGACCTGAACACTGAAGCTTTCTTT. It translates to CASRRDLNTEAFF.

The chain employs TRBV28 and TRBJ2-4, with TRBD2 matching 9 bases. After removal of 2 bases from V and 6 bases from J, the junction contained 11 bases not matched to a gene. Germline V gene data show CDR1 as MDHEN and CDR2 as SYDVKM. CDR3 length: 17 residues. Here the CDR3 reads CASSLGVLREGLNIQYF. The DNA for the CDR3 is TGTGCCAGCAGTTTAGGCGTCTTGCGGGAGGGCCTAAACATTCAGTACTTC.

This rearrangement joins TRBV7-2 to TRBJ1-2, with TRBD1 matching over 7 bases. Germline trimming cut 1 base from V and 0 bases from J; bases unmatched to any gene: 2. This CDR3 spans 15 amino acids. CDR1 is SGHTA and CDR2 is FQGNSA in the germline V gene. CDR3 nucleotides: TGTGCCAGCAGCTTAGAACAGGGGCCTAACTATGGCTACACCTTC. Its protein product is CASSLEQGPNYGYTF.

This chain links TRBV11-3 with TRBJ2-6; D is possibly TRBD2 (5 bases). The CDR3 consists of 16 residues. Germline assignment: CDR1 SGHNT and CDR2 YENEEA. The V end was cut by 2 bases, the J end by 4 bases, with 12 bases between. The CDR3 DNA sequence: TGTGCCAGCAGCTTAAGCGGTCTTTTAGGGGCCAACGTCCTGACTTTC. Protein: CASSLSGLLGANVLTF. Variable domain in full (rest from reference TRBV11-3 and TRBJ2-6): EAGVVQSPRYKIIEKKQPVAFWCNPISGHNTLYWYLQNLGQGPELLIRYENEEAVDDSQLPKDRFSAERLKGVDSTLKIQPAELGDSAVYLCASSLSGLLGANVLTFGAGSRLTVL.

The chain joins TRBV2 to TRBJ2-1, with 10 bases aligning to TRBD2. CDR1 is SNHLY, CDR2 FYNNEI, per germline. Unmatched junction bases numbered 0, after V lost 4 bases and J lost 0 bases. This CDR3 is 15 amino acids long. The CDR3 DNA is TGTGCCAGCAGTGTAGCGGGAGGCTCCTACAATGAGCAGTTCTTC. Its translation: CASSVAGGSYNEQFF. The full variable domain, with the rest looked up from reference TRBV2 and TRBJ2-1, is EPEVTQTPSHQVTQMGQEVILRCVPISNHLYFYWYRQILGQKVEFLVSFYNNEISEKSEIFDDQFSVERPDGSNFTLKIRSTKLEDSAMYFCASSVAGGSYNEQFFGPGTRLTVL.

The J gene is TRBJ1-5, the V gene TRBV2; D gene unclear. CDR3 length: 15 residues. From germline, CDR1 is SNHLY and CDR2 FYNNEI. V was pared by 4 bases and J by 0 bases, with 10 bases between. CDR3 bases: TGTGCCAGCAGTGTGGACCTCCGTAGCAATCAGCCCCAGCATTTT. Protein product: CASSVDLRSNQPQHF.

This chain uses TRBV2 with TRBJ2-7; D is unresolved. The germline V gene encodes CDR1 SNHLY and CDR2 FYNNEI. CDR3 size: 14 residues. Trimming cost V 3 bases and J 1 base, with 10 bases left between them. Here the CDR3 reads CASSEGWVSYEQYF. The CDR3 DNA sequence: TGTGCCAGCAGTGAGGGCTGGGTTTCCTACGAGCAGTACTTC.

This chain joins TRBV27 and TRBJ2-7; weak D call: TRBD2 (5 bases). This CDR3 is built from 12 residues. The V and J ends lost 7 bases and 4 bases respectively, with 11 bases between them. The germline V gene has CDR1 MNHEY and CDR2 SMNVEV (reference sequence). CDR3 protein: CASTGFAYEQYF. The CDR3 coding sequence is TGTGCCAGCACGGGGTTCGCGTACGAGCAGTACTTC.